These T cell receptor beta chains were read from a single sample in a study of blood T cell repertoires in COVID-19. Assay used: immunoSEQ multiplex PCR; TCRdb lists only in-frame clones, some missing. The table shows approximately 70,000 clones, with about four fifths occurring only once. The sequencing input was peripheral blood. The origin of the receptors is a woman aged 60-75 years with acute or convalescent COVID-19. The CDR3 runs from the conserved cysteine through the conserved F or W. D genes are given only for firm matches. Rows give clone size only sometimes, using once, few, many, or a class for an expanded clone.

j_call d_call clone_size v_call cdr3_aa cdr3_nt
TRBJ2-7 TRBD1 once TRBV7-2 CASSFYGQGSDEQYF TGTGCCAGCAGCTTCTATGGACAGGGGAGCGACGAGCAGTACTTC
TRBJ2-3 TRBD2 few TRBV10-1 CASSEGLAGGTYTQYF TGCGCCAGCAGTGAGGGACTAGCGGGGGGCACCTATACGCAGTATTTT
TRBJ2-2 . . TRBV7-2 CASSFAPRGELFF TGTGCCAGCAGCTTTGCACCCCGGGGGGAGCTGTTTTTT
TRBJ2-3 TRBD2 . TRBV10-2 CASSDTSGVLDTQYF TGCGCCAGCAGTGACACTAGCGGGGTCTTAGATACGCAGTATTTT
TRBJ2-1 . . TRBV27 CASSLTRERSQRFF TGTGCCAGCAGTTTAACCAGGGAAAGAAGTCAACGGTTCTTC
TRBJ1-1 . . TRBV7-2 CASSLKSPAGRTEAFF TGTGCCAGCAGCTTAAAATCACCGGCAGGGCGCACTGAAGCTTTCTTT
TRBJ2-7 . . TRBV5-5 CASSLAETEAYEQYF TGTGCCAGCAGCTTGGCGGAGACGGAGGCCTACGAGCAGTACTTC
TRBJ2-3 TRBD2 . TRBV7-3 CASSSSGGFMHTQYF TGTGCCAGCAGCTCTAGCGGGGGGTTCATGCATACGCAGTATTTT
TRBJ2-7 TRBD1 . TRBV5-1 CASTAWTGDGEQYF TGCGCCAGCACTGCCTGGACAGGTGACGGGGAGCAGTACTTC
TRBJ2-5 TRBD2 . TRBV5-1 CASSVGLAAETQYF TGCGCCAGCAGCGTAGGACTAGCTGCGGAGACCCAGTACTTC
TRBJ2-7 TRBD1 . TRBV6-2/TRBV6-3 CASSRQGYEQYF TGTGCCAGCAGTCGACAGGGTTACGAGCAGTACTTC
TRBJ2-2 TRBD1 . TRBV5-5 CASTRQGLMLRAGELFF TGTGCCAGCACCCGACAGGGCCTTATGCTGAGAGCCGGGGAGCTGTTTTTT
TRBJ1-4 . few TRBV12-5 CASGLSGRTNEKLFF TGTGCTAGTGGTTTGTCAGGGAGGACTAATGAAAAACTGTTTTTT
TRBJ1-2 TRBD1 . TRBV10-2 CASSESGAGGNYGYTF TGCGCCAGCAGTGAGTCAGGGGCAGGGGGGAACTATGGCTACACCTTC
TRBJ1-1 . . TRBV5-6 CASSLLEVMNTEAFF TGTGCCAGCAGCTTGTTGGAGGTGATGAACACTGAAGCTTTCTTT
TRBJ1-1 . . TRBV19 CASSIYTGAEAFF TGTGCCAGTAGTATTTACACGGGAGCTGAAGCTTTCTTT
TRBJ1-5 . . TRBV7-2 CASSLEGHQPQHF TGTGCCAGCAGCTTGGAGGGGCACCAGCCCCAGCATTTT
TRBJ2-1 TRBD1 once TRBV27 CASSWGTGLDEQFF TGTGCCAGCAGTTGGGGGACAGGTTTGGACGAGCAGTTCTTC
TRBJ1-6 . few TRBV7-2 CASSLGHSSSYNSPLHF TGTGCCAGCAGCCTCGGACATTCTAGCTCCTATAATTCACCCCTCCACTTT
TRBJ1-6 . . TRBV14 CASSLTEDSPLHF TGTGCCAGCAGCCTAACTGAGGATTCACCCCTCCACTTT
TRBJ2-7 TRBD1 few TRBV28 CASSLDRVDNEQYF TGTGCCAGCTCTTTGGACAGGGTGGACAACGAGCAGTACTTC
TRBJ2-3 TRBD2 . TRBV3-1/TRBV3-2 CASSQRLAGAGTDTQYF TGTGCCAGCAGCCAGAGGCTAGCGGGGGCCGGCACAGATACGCAGTATTTT
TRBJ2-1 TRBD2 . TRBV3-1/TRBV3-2 CASRPGGAARYNEQFF TGTGCCAGCAGACCCGGGGGGGCTGCGAGGTACAATGAGCAGTTCTTC
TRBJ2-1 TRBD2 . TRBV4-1 CASSQEGLAYNEQFF TGCGCCAGCAGCCAAGAGGGACTAGCTTACAATGAGCAGTTCTTC
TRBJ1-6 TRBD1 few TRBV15 CATSGGQGHNSPLHF TGTGCCACCAGCGGGGGACAGGGACATAATTCACCCCTCCACTTT
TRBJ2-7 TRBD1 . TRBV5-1 CASSLTGTEFYEQYF TGCGCCAGCAGCCTTACCGGGACAGAGTTCTACGAGCAGTACTTC
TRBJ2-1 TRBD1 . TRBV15 CATSGQVNEQFF TGTGCCACCAGCGGACAGGTGAATGAGCAGTTCTTC
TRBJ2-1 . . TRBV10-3 CAISDRYNEQFF TGTGCCATCAGTGACAGATACAATGAGCAGTTCTTC
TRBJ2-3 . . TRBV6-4 CASSDSAGSTDTQYF TGTGCCAGCAGTGACTCGGCAGGGTCCACAGATACGCAGTATTTT
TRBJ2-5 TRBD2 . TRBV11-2 CASSLVGTTGTQYF TGTGCCAGCAGCTTAGTGGGGACTACCGGGACCCAGTACTTC
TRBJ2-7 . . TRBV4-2 CASSARLGDVYEQYF TGTGCCAGCAGCGCACGACTAGGGGATGTCTACGAGCAGTACTTC
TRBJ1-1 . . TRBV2 CASSEGRTTEAFF TGTGCCAGCAGTGAAGGGAGAACCACTGAAGCTTTCTTT
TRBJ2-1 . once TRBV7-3 CASSSGLGSYNEQFF TGTGCCAGCAGCTCCGGACTGGGCTCCTACAATGAGCAGTTCTTC
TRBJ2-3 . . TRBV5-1 CASSGGGTDTQYF TGCGCCAGCAGTGGAGGAGGGACAGATACGCAGTATTTT
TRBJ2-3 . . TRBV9 CASSPRGSTDTQYF TGTGCCAGCAGCCCCCGGGGAAGCACAGATACGCAGTATTTT
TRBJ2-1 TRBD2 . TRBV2 CASTSGTSGYNEQFF TGTGCCAGCACCTCCGGGACTAGCGGATACAATGAGCAGTTCTTC
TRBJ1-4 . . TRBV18 CASSQTGEELFF TGTGCCAGCTCACAAACCGGGGAGGAACTGTTTTTT
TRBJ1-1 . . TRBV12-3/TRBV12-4 CASSWRANTEAFF TGTGCCAGCAGTTGGAGGGCGAACACTGAAGCTTTCTTT
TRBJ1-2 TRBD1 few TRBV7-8 CASSSYQGAYGYTF TGTGCCAGCAGCTCCTACCAGGGGGCCTATGGCTACACCTTC
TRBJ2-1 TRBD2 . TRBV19 CASSMRGIYNEQFF TGTGCCAGTAGTATGCGGGGGATCTACAATGAGCAGTTCTTC
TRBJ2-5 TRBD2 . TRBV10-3 CAISESLAGETQYF TGTGCCATCAGTGAGTCTCTAGCGGGAGAGACCCAGTACTTC
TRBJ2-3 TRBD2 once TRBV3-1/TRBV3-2 CASSQDPAGVSTDTQYF TGTGCCAGCAGCCAAGATCCAGCGGGGGTGAGCACAGATACGCAGTATTTT
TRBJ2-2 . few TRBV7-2 CASSYSGTNTGELFF TGTGCCAGCAGCTACTCCGGGACGAACACCGGGGAGCTGTTTTTT